The 15 T cell receptor beta chains below come from one sample, sequenced in a study of cytomegalovirus exposure and HLA in healthy donors. Clones were sequenced by immunoSEQ multiplex PCR, and TCRdb holds only the in-frame ones, with some missing. The data show under 250,000 clones, with around 87% seen just once and 2% to 2.5% held by the top ten. What was sequenced was PBMCs. The origin of the receptors is a young woman in good health and CMV-seropositive.

Concerning this clone: This sample includes further DNA sequences coding for the same CDR3. The CDR3 DNA reads TGTGCCAGCAGTGTTACAGGGGATAGCAATCAGCCCCAGCATTTT. Its protein product is CASSVTGDSNQPQHF. The chain is built from TRBV6-1 and TRBJ1-5, with 7 bases lining up with TRBD1. This CDR3 comprises 15 residues. J gave up 0 bases and V 4 bases, and 3 bases lay outside the gene matches. CDR1 MNHNS and CDR2 SASEGT come from the germline V gene.

The genes are TRBV11-2 and TRBJ2-2; 7 nucleotides line up with TRBD2. The CDR3 covers 16 residues. The germline CDR1 and CDR2 sequences are SGHAT and FQNNGV. V gave up 1 base and J gave up 5 bases; unmatched junction bases: 7. CDR3 loop: CASSLGPRGRTGELFF. The CDR3 DNA reads as TGTGCCAGCAGCTTAGGACCGCGGGGGAGGACCGGGGAGCTGTTTTTT.

This rearrangement joins TRBV2 to TRBJ1-2, with TRBD1 identical over 7 bases. Germline CDR1 SNHLY, CDR2 FYNNEI. This CDR3 comprises 14 residues. With 3 bases clipped from V and 2 bases from J, the junction kept 3 bases outside the gene matches. CDR3 sequence: CASSETGQNYGYTF. CDR3 coding DNA: TGTGCCAGCAGTGAGACAGGGCAGAACTATGGCTACACCTTC.

The CDR3 coding sequence is TGTGCCAGCAGTAGACAGGGGGCTCGCTCCTACAATGAGCAGTTCTTC. Amino acids: CASSRQGARSYNEQFF. The chain combines TRBV2 with TRBJ2-1; 10 nucleotides align to TRBD1. The ends lost 5 bases at V and 0 bases at J; junction bases unmatched: 4. The CDR3 loop spans 16 amino acids. Germline V gives CDR1 SNHLY, CDR2 FYNNEI.

This sequence joins TRBV29-1 and TRBJ1-4; 8 nucleotides agree with TRBD1. This CDR3 is built from 13 residues. Germline-derived CDR1 and CDR2 are SQVTM and ANQGSEA. CDR3: CSAYGTGGEKLFF. CDR3 in DNA: TGCAGTGCATACGGGACAGGAGGCGAAAAACTGTTTTTT.

This sequence joins TRBV5-6 and TRBJ2-6, with D possibly being TRBD1 (5 bases). The CDR3 consists of 16 residues. CDR1 is SGHDT, CDR2 YYEEEE, per germline. Trimming left V 0 bases short and J 2 bases short, with 9 bases between. The CDR3 bases are TGTGCCAGCAGCTTGGGATACAGGACTGGGGCCAACGTCCTGACTTTC. This sequence encodes CASSLGYRTGANVLTF.

The chain combines TRBV10-1 with TRBJ2-3; TRBD2 matches 9 bases. Germline CDR1 and CDR2: WNHNN and SYGVQD (reference sequence). The CDR3 sequence is 16 residues long. V lost 0 bases, J lost 10 bases, and 11 bases stayed unmatched. Here the CDR3 DNA reads TGCGCCAGCAGTGAGTCGACGAAAGGGACTAGCTTAGCGCAGTATTTT. Residues: CASSESTKGTSLAQYF.

The chain recombines TRBV28 with TRBJ2-2; TRBD1 might be the D (6 bases). Germline values: CDR1 MDHEN, CDR2 SYDVKM. V lost 2 bases to trimming and J lost 1 base, with 8 bases between them. The CDR3 contains 15 residues. The CDR3 nucleotides read TGTGCCAGCAGTTTAGGGGGACAGAACACCGGGGAGCTGTTTTTT. It translates to CASSLGGQNTGELFF.

The gene calls are TRBV12-5 and TRBJ2-7; D is undetermined. Germline values: CDR1 LGHNT, CDR2 FRNRAP. V lost 2 bases and J 10 bases, leaving 15 bases between the germline ends. CDR3 length: 13 amino acids. CDR3 loop: CASGLPSLMPQYF. In DNA, the CDR3 is TGTGCTAGTGGTTTGCCAAGCCTCATGCCCCAGTACTTC.

The CDR3: CASMRGWTGELFF. In nucleotides, the CDR3 is TGTGCCAGCATGAGGGGGTGGACCGGGGAGCTGTTTTTT. The rearrangement links TRBV27 to TRBJ2-2; TRBD1 is a possible D gene (6 bases). The length of the CDR3 is 13 residues. In germline, CDR1 is MNHEY, CDR2 SMNVEV (reference sequence). The ends were cut back, 7 bases at V and 5 bases at J, with 11 bases in the middle.

The chain uses TRBV9 and TRBJ1-1, with D possibly being TRBD1 (5 bases). Germline CDR1 and CDR2: SGDLS and YYNGEE. The ends were cut back, 5 bases at V and 5 bases at J, with 16 bases in the middle. The CDR3 covers 14 residues. CDR3 sequence (DNA): TGTGCCAGCAGTGAATTCGGGGGGGGAACTGAAGCTTTCTTT. It encodes CASSEFGGGTEAFF.

J is TRBJ2-1 and V is TRBV13; 12 bases fit TRBD2. This CDR3 is built from 17 residues. The germline V gene has CDR1 PRHDT and CDR2 FYEKMQ (reference sequence). V gave up 4 bases and J gave up 4 bases; unmatched junction bases: 8. The CDR3 nucleotides are TGTGCCAGCAGCTCCCCAACTAGCGGGAGGTATTACAATGAGCAGTTCTTC. It yields the protein CASSSPTSGRYYNEQFF.

The J gene is TRBJ1-3, the V gene TRBV29-1, with D possibly being TRBD1 (5 bases). The V end was cut by 5 bases, the J end by 4 bases, with 12 bases between. CDR1 is SQVTM, CDR2 ANQGSEA, per germline. The CDR3 contains 13 residues. This CDR3 is CSVRQTNGNTIYF. Here the CDR3 DNA reads TGCAGCGTTCGACAGACCAACGGAAACACCATATATTTT.

V usage is TRBV27 and J usage is TRBJ2-7, with 14 positions matching TRBD2. CDR1 is MNHEY and CDR2 is SMNVEV in the germline V gene (reference sequence). This CDR3 region has 17 residues. The V gene end was trimmed by 5 bases and the J gene end by 3 bases; junction bases not matched to a gene: 9. The CDR3 sequence: CASSPPGTSGRGYEQYF. In DNA, the CDR3 is TGTGCCAGCAGTCCGCCCGGGACTAGCGGGAGAGGCTACGAGCAGTACTTC.

This clone was seen only a few times. CDR3 DNA: TGTGCCAGCAGTTTTTTGGGACAGGACTACGAGCAGTACTTC. Its protein product is CASSFLGQDYEQYF. The V and J genes are TRBV28 and TRBJ2-7, with 8 bases lining up with TRBD1. Germline V gene lookup returns CDR1 MDHEN and CDR2 SYDVKM. There are 14 residues in the CDR3. Trimming cost V 3 bases and J 3 bases; bases outside gene matches: 4.